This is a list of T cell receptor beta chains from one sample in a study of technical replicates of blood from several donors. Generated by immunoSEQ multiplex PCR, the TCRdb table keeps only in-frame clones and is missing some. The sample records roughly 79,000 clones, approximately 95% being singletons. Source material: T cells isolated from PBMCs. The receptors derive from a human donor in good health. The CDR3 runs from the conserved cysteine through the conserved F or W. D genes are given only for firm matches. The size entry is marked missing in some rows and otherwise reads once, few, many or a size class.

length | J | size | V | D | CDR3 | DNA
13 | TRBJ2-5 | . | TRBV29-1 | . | CSVDIQQKETQYF | TGCAGCGTTGATATCCAACAAAAAGAGACCCAGTACTTC
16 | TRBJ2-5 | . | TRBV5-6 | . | CASSLEGRPNQETQYF | TGTGCCAGCAGCTTGGAGGGGAGGCCCAACCAAGAGACCCAGTACTTC
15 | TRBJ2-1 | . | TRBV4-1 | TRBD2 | CASSFIAGGDNEQFF | TGCGCCAGCAGCTTCATAGCGGGAGGGGACAATGAGCAGTTCTTC
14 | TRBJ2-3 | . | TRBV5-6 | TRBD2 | CASSLAGDTDTQYF | TGTGCCAGCAGCTTAGCGGGAGACACAGATACGCAGTATTTT
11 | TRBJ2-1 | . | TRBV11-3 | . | CASSLRNEQFF | TGTGCCAGCAGCCTCAGGAATGAGCAGTTCTTC
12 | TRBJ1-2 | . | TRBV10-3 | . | CATTLDRTSYTF | TGTGCCACAACCTTGGACAGAACCTCTTACACCTTC
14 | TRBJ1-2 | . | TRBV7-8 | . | CASSFDRMSYGYTF | TGTGCCAGCAGCTTCGACAGGATGAGCTATGGCTACACCTTC
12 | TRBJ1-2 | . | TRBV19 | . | CASSVGGIGYTF | TGTGCCAGTAGTGTCGGGGGAATTGGCTACACCTTC
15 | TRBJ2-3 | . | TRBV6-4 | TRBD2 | CASRAPGTSGDTQYF | TGTGCCAGCAGAGCCCCCGGGACTAGCGGCGATACGCAGTATTTT
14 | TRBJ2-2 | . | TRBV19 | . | CASKRHLNTGELFF | TGTGCCAGTAAGCGGCATCTGAACACCGGGGAGCTGTTTTTT
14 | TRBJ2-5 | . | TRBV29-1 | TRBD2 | CSVHTSGAQETQYF | TGCAGCGTTCATACTAGCGGGGCCCAAGAGACCCAGTACTTC
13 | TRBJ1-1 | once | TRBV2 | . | CASSTLLNTEAFF | TGTGCCAGCAGTACTCTACTGAACACTGAAGCTTTCTTT
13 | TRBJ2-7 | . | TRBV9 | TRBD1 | CASSLGQGYEQYF | TGTGCCAGCAGCCTAGGACAGGGATACGAGCAGTACTTC
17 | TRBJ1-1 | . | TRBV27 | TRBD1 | CASSPGQGSLGNTEAFF | TGTGCCAGCAGTCCCGGACAGGGGTCGTTAGGGAACACTGAAGCTTTCTTT
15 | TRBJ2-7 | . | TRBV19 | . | CASIFDRPKINGQYF | TGTGCCAGTATCTTCGACAGGCCGAAGATTAACGGGCAGTACTTC
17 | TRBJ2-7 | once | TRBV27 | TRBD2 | CASSLYGLGLANYEQYF | TGTGCCAGCAGTTTATATGGCTTGGGACTAGCGAATTACGAGCAGTACTTC
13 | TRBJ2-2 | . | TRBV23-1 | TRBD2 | CASGGLARGELFF | TGCGCCAGCGGAGGACTAGCTCGCGGGGAGCTGTTTTTT
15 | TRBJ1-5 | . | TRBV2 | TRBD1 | CASRQPGQRIGPQHF | TGTGCCAGCAGGCAACCGGGACAGAGAATAGGGCCCCAGCATTTT
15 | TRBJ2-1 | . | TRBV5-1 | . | CASSPNFDSYNEQFF | TGCGCCAGCAGCCCTAACTTTGACTCCTACAATGAGCAGTTCTTC
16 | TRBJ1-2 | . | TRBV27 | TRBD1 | CASSYGAGGFGYGYTF | TGTGCCAGCAGCTATGGGGCAGGGGGCTTTGGCTATGGCTACACCTTC
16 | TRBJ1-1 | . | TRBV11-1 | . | CASSARRFGQTIEAFF | TGTGCCAGCAGCGCGAGACGTTTTGGGCAGACCATTGAAGCTTTCTTT
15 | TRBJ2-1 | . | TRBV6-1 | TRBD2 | CASSAEREIEDEQFF | TGTGCCAGCAGTGCTGAGCGGGAGATCGAGGATGAGCAGTTCTTC
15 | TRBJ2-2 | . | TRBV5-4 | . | CASSLGWTAQGELFF | TGTGCCAGCAGCTTGGGTTGGACAGCTCAGGGGGAGCTGTTTTTT
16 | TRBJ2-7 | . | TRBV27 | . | CASSLFGGQSSYEQYF | TGTGCCAGCAGTTTATTCGGGGGACAGAGCTCCTACGAGCAGTACTTC
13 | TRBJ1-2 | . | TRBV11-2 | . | CASRSLANYGYTF | TGTGCCAGCAGGTCCTTAGCTAACTATGGCTACACCTTC
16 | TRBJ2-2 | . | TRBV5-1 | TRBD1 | CASSLLDRGNTGELFF | TGCGCCAGCAGCTTGCTTGACAGGGGAAACACCGGGGAGCTGTTTTTT
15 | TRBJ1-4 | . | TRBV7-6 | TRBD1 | CASSFLGQVNEKLFF | TGTGCCAGCAGCTTTCTGGGACAGGTTAATGAAAAACTGTTTTTT
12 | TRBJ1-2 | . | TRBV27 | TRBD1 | CASSLSLGGSTF | TGTGCCAGCAGTTTATCTTTAGGGGGCAGCACCTTC
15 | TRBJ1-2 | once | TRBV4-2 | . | CASSPRAIPNYGYTF | TGTGCCAGCAGCCCGAGGGCCATTCCTAACTATGGCTACACCTTC
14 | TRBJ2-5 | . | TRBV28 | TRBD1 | CASNTDRGQETQYF | TGTGCCAGCAACACCGACAGGGGCCAAGAGACCCAGTACTTC
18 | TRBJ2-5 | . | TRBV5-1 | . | CASSQPKRYPAGGETQYF | TGCGCCAGCAGCCAACCAAAGAGATATCCAGCGGGCGGGGAGACCCAGTACTTC
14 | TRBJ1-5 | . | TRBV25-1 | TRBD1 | CASSDGTGGQPQHF | TGTGCCAGCAGTGATGGGACAGGGGGTCAGCCCCAGCATTTT
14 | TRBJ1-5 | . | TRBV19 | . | CASSILTANQPQHF | TGTGCCAGTAGTATTCTTACAGCAAATCAGCCCCAGCATTTT
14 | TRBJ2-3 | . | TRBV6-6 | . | CASGDSAGTDTQYF | TGTGCCAGCGGAGATTCAGCCGGCACAGATACGCAGTATTTT
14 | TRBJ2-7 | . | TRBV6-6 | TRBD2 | CASSSLAGQMEQYF | TGTGCCAGCAGTTCACTAGCGGGGCAGATGGAGCAGTACTTC
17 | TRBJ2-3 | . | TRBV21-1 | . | CASPHTSGRALIDTQYF | TGTGCCAGCCCCCACACTAGCGGGAGGGCCCTAATAGATACGCAGTATTTT
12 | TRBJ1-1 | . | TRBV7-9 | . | CASSLARPEAFF | TGTGCCAGCAGCTTAGCCAGGCCTGAAGCTTTCTTT
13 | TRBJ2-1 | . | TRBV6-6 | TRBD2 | CASSPGGNNEQFF | TGTGCCAGCAGCCCGGGGGGAAACAATGAGCAGTTCTTC
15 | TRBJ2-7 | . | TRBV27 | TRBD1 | CASSLLGQTAYEQYF | TGTGCCAGCAGTTTATTGGGACAGACAGCCTACGAGCAGTACTTC